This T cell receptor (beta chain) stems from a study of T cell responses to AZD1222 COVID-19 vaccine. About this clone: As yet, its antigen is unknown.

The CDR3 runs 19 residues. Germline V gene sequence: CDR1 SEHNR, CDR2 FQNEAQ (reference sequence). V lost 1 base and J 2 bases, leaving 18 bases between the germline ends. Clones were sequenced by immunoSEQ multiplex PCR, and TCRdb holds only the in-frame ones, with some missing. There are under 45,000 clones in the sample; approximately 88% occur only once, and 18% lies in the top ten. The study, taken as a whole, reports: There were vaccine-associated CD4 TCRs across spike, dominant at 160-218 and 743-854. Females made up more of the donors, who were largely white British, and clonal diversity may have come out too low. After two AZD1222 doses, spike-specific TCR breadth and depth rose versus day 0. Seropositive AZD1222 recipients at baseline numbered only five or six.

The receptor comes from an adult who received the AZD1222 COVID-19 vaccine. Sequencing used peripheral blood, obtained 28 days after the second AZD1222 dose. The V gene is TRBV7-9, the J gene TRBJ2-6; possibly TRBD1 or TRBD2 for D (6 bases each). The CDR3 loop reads CASSLEGGLLVPGANVLTF. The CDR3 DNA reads TGTGCCAGCAGCTTAGAGGGGGGACTGCTCGTGCCTGGGGCCAACGTCCTGACTTTC.